The clone carrying this TCR beta chain occurred once. The sample is drawn from a study of OX40 agonist ivuxolimab in advanced cancers. Study at large: Ivuxolimab, an agonistic anti-OX40 (CD134) antibody, was given to patients. Anti-PD-1, anti-PD-L1 or anti-CTLA-4 therapy given earlier was allowed, and roughly 38% had some.

Sequenced by immunoSEQ multiplex PCR; TCRdb stores in-frame clones only, minus some. Among about 79,000 clones listed, roughly 80% were seen once. With V trimmed by 7 bases and J by 2 bases, 3 bases remained unmatched. The germline CDR1 and CDR2 sequences are MNHEY and SVGAGI. The CDR3 spans 13 residues. The receptor was derived from an adult with an advanced solid tumor such as melanoma, head and neck, liver or kidney cancer. The sequences come from CD4+ or CD8+ T cells sorted from blood, collected in a trial of the OX40 agonist ivuxolimab. The chain joins TRBV6-5 to TRBJ2-7; TRBD1 agrees at 9 bases. The CDR3 DNA reads as TGTGCCAGCAACAGGGGGCCCCCCTACGAGCAGTACTTC. It codes for CASNRGPPYEQYF.